The 31 T cell receptor beta chains reported below all come from one sample, sequenced in a study of blood T cell repertoires in COVID-19. The data were produced by immunoSEQ multiplex PCR, yet TCRdb's version contains in-frame clones alone and is incomplete. The sample lists 250,000 to 300,000 clones; roughly 90% were seen once. The sample consisted of PBMCs or T cells enriched from blood (not recorded which). The receptor source for this set is a woman aged 40 to 50 who had recovered from COVID-19.

The V call is TRBV7-9, the J call TRBJ1-2; 9 bases match TRBD1. The length of the CDR3 is 18 residues. V dropped 2 bases and J dropped 5; count of bases not matched to a gene: 15. In germline, CDR1 is SEHNR, CDR2 FQNEAQ (reference sequence). The CDR3: CASSLTGGPSLLNYGYTF. The CDR3 bases are TGTGCCAGCAGCTTAACAGGGGGCCCATCCTTACTGAATTATGGCTACACCTTC.

The chain has TRBV2 and TRBJ1-1; TRBD1 agrees at 8 bases. The CDR3 consists of 14 residues. Germline CDR1 SNHLY, CDR2 FYNNEI. V dropped 5 bases and J dropped 2; count of bases not matched to a gene: 4. This chain's CDR3 is CASSPQGGNTEAFF. DNA for the CDR3: TGTGCCAGCAGTCCACAGGGGGGTAACACTGAAGCTTTCTTT.

This clone was seen just once. This chain connects TRBV29-1 to TRBJ2-2; 7 bases line up with TRBD2. The CDR3 is made up of 14 amino acids. CDR1 SQVTM and CDR2 ANQGSEA come from the germline V gene. V trimming: 4 bases; J trimming: 2 bases; junction bases outside the gene matches: 4. CDR3 protein: CSVGGGRNTGELFF. Here the CDR3 DNA reads TGCAGCGTTGGGGGCGGGAGAAACACCGGGGAGCTGTTTTTT.

CDR3 loop: CSVSVRVQAFF. CDR3 DNA sequence: TGCAGCGTTTCGGTCCGAGTCCAAGCTTTCTTT. The J gene is TRBJ1-1, the V gene TRBV29-1; D is ambiguous. V was clipped by 5 bases and J by 9 bases, with 13 bases between them. CDR3 length: 11 amino acids. The germline V gene encodes CDR1 SQVTM and CDR2 ANQGSEA.

The chain recombines TRBV5-1 with TRBJ2-2, with 7 bases lining up with TRBD2. V trimming: 0 bases; J trimming: 8 bases; junction bases outside the gene matches: 10. This CDR3 spans 16 amino acids. Germline CDR1 reads SGHRS; CDR2 reads YFSETQ. The CDR3 is CASSLELAGLGGELFF. Here the CDR3 DNA reads TGCGCCAGCAGCTTGGAGTTAGCGGGCCTCGGAGGGGAGCTGTTTTTT.

The V gene is TRBV1, the J gene TRBJ1-6. TRBV1 corresponds to a pseudogene. The CDR3 covers 22 residues. Written as DNA, the CDR3 is TGCACCAGCAGCCAAGATCTCCCCCCCTCCGTATCCTCGGGCAGGCGGGTATCACCCCTCCACTTT. It yields the protein CTSSQDLPPSVSSGRRVSPLHF.

The chain has TRBV4-3 and TRBJ1-3; D is uncertain. The CDR3 loop spans 14 amino acids. The germline gives CDR1 LGHNA, CDR2 YSLEER. V lost 0 bases and J 8 bases, leaving 11 bases between the germline ends. The CDR3 here is CASSQDAGLDTIYF. In nucleotides, the CDR3 is TGCGCCAGCAGCCAAGATGCGGGGTTAGACACCATATATTTT.

V and J are TRBV19 and TRBJ1-1, with a weak D call TRBD1 (5 bases). Trimming pared 5 bases from V and 4 bases from J, leaving 14 bases between. Looked up from germline, CDR1 is LNHDA and CDR2 is SQIVND (reference sequence). CDR3 length equals 14 residues. Here the CDR3 reads CASSHSGGVTEAFF. DNA for the CDR3: TGTGCCAGTAGTCACTCGGGGGGTGTCACTGAAGCTTTCTTT.

The V call is TRBV6-5, the J call TRBJ2-6, with D possibly TRBD1 on 7 matching bases. The CDR3 has 15 amino acids. Germline CDR1 and CDR2: MNHEY and SVGAGI. With 4 bases removed from V and 8 bases from J, the gap between germline ends came to 15 bases. CDR3 sequence: CASSSPTGTPNVLTF. In nucleotides, the CDR3 is TGTGCCAGCAGTTCCCCGACAGGGACTCCCAACGTCCTGACTTTC.

V is TRBV6-2 or TRBV6-3 and J is TRBJ2-5; 10 bases are a match to TRBD2. V dropped 0 bases and J dropped 4; count of bases not matched to a gene: 2. Germline V CDR1 and CDR2: MNHEY, SVGEGT. The CDR3 covers 15 residues. The CDR3 spells CASSYSASGRETQYF. CDR3 sequence (DNA): TGTGCCAGCAGTTACTCCGCTAGCGGGAGAGAGACCCAGTACTTC.

The chain joins TRBV19 to TRBJ2-5; D is possibly TRBD1 (5 bases). Per the germline V gene, CDR1 is LNHDA and CDR2 is SQIVND (reference sequence). The CDR3 has 15 residues. V was clipped by 4 bases and J by 5 bases, with 17 bases between them. CDR3 protein: CASSTKAWGIETQYF. The CDR3 bases are TGTGCCAGTAGTACGAAAGCTTGGGGCATCGAGACCCAGTACTTC.

The chain is built from TRBV7-9 and TRBJ1-6, with D tentatively TRBD1 (5 bases). In germline, CDR1 is SEHNR, CDR2 FQNEAQ (reference sequence). V was trimmed by 4 bases and J by 3 bases, leaving 13 bases between them. CDR3 length equals 16 residues. The CDR3 nucleotides read TGTGCCAGCAGCTCCCGACAGACTCACTATAATTCACCCCTCCACTTT. This encodes CASSSRQTHYNSPLHF.

This clone showed up just once. The chain combines TRBV11-2 with TRBJ1-2, with D maybe TRBD1 (6 bases). Trimming left V 5 bases short and J 3 bases short, with 16 bases between. The CDR3 sequence is 15 residues long. CDR1 is SGHAT and CDR2 is FQNNGV in the germline V gene. DNA of the CDR3: TGTGCCAGCAGCCCCCGGGACAAAGCATACTATGGCTACACCTTC. This translates into CASSPRDKAYYGYTF. Complete variable domain (other parts from reference TRBV11-2 and TRBJ1-2): EAGVAQSPRYKIIEKRQSVAFWCNPISGHATLYWYQQILGQGPKLLIQFQNNGVVDDSQLPKDRFSAERLKGVDSTLKIQPAKLEDSAVYLCASSPRDKAYYGYTFGSGTRLTVV.

The chain employs TRBV9 and TRBJ1-1; D ambiguous. The CDR3 is 13 residues long. The ends were cut back, 4 bases at V and 3 bases at J, with 10 bases in the middle. CDR1 is SGDLS and CDR2 is YYNGEE in the germline V gene. CDR3 residues: CASSRGWDTEAFF. As DNA, the CDR3 is TGTGCCAGCAGCCGGGGTTGGGACACTGAAGCTTTCTTT.

The chain carries TRBV15 and TRBJ1-1, with D perhaps TRBD1 (5 bases). V was shortened by 1 base and J by 1 base, with 7 bases between the two germline ends. The CDR3 has 14 residues. From germline, CDR1 is LNHNV and CDR2 YYDKDF (reference sequence). The CDR3, as DNA: TGTGCCACCAGCAGAGTTGGACAGAACACTGAAGCTTTCTTT. This sequence encodes CATSRVGQNTEAFF.

This chain joins TRBV3-1 (or the pseudogene TRBV3-2) and TRBJ1-2; 10 bases are a match to TRBD1. Looked up from germline, CDR1 is LGHDT and CDR2 is YNNKEL (reference sequence). This CDR3 has 16 amino acids. J lost 3 bases, V lost 1 base, and 5 bases had no gene match. The CDR3 nucleotides read TGTGCCAGCAGCCAAGCCGGACAGGGGGGAGACTATGGCTACACCTTC. Its translation: CASSQAGQGGDYGYTF.

The CDR3 protein is CASGGLGGNYEQYF. In DNA, the CDR3 is TGTGCCAGCGGGGGACTAGGGGGCAATTACGAGCAGTACTTC. The chain carries TRBV2 and TRBJ2-7; tentatively, D is TRBD2 (8 bases). Trimming removed 8 bases at V and 4 bases at J, with 18 bases between. The CDR3 is 14 residues long. CDR1 and CDR2 from the germline V gene are SNHLY and FYNNEI.

This clone appeared a single time. The chain has TRBV28 and TRBJ2-7, with 9 bases aligning to TRBD1. Germline V lookup: CDR1 MDHEN, CDR2 SYDVKM. The junction had 4 bases not matched to a gene; V was cut back by 1 base and J by 0 bases. This CDR3 spans 16 amino acids. The CDR3 sequence is CASSLSPDRGSYEQYF. The CDR3 nucleotides are TGTGCCAGCAGTTTATCCCCGGACAGGGGCTCCTACGAGCAGTACTTC.

The rearrangement joins TRBV4-1 to TRBJ1-4; 8 bases line up with TRBD1. Germline values: CDR1 MGHRA, CDR2 YSYEKL. CDR3 length: 15 residues. The V and J ends lost 1 base and 11 bases, in that order; junction bases with no gene match: 9. The CDR3 sequence: CASSQVGDRGWKLFF. The CDR3 region has the DNA TGCGCCAGCAGCCAAGTGGGTGACAGGGGCTGGAAACTGTTTTTT.

The chain uses TRBV5-1 and TRBJ1-4, with 8 nucleotides matching TRBD1. CDR3 length: 14 residues. Germline V lookup: CDR1 SGHRS, CDR2 YFSETQ. V dropped 4 bases and J dropped 8; count of bases not matched to a gene: 7. DNA of the CDR3: TGCGCCAGCAGCCAACAGGGGGTTGGCGAAAAACTGTTTTTT. Its translation: CASSQQGVGEKLFF. Looking up the rest from reference TRBV5-1 and TRBJ1-4 gives the full variable domain: KAGVTQTPRYLIKTRGQQVTLSCSPISGHRSVSWYQQTPGQGLQFLFEYFSETQRNKGNFPGRFSGRQFSNSRSEMNVSTLELGDSALYLCASSQQGVGEKLFFGSGTQLSVL.

The chain's CDR3 is CASSPRVAGGGNEQFF. The CDR3 bases are TGCGCCAGCAGCCCTCGGGTAGCGGGAGGTGGGAATGAGCAGTTCTTC. The chain couples TRBV5-1 to TRBJ2-1; 10 bases are shared with TRBD2. Germline CDR1 and CDR2: SGHRS and YFSETQ. There are 16 residues in the CDR3. The ends lost 4 bases at V and 7 bases at J; junction bases unmatched: 11.

The chain recombines TRBV11-2 with TRBJ1-1, with D uncertain. Germline-derived CDR1 and CDR2 are SGHAT and FQNNGV. Deletions cut 1 base from V and 0 bases from J, with 9 bases between. The CDR3 spans 15 residues. For the CDR3, the DNA is TGTGCCAGCAGCTTAGTCCCCCACATGAACACTGAAGCTTTCTTT. This translates into CASSLVPHMNTEAFF.

About this clone itself: As the CDR3 is not closed by the conserved phenylalanine or tryptophan, this likely results from a read error. The DNA is omitted, as the CDR3 cannot be located on it reliably, and the CDR3 follows TCRdb's listing. The rearrangement joins TRBV27 to TRBJ2-7; the table's TRBD1 call for D was not verified on the DNA. The CDR3 is 10 amino acids in total, end residues counted. Germline CDR1 MNHEY, CDR2 SMNVEV (reference sequence). The CDR3 sequence is CASTQGGGYS.

A note on this clone: Compared with germline, one end of the junction differs, possibly owing to a read error. This chain uses TRBV7-7 with TRBJ2-1; D remains ambiguous. This CDR3 spans 14 amino acids. Germline V gene data show CDR1 as SSHAT and CDR2 as FNYEAQ (reference sequence). CDR3 sequence (DNA): TGTGCTAGCAGCGCACCAGGAAGTCACAATGAGCAGTTCTTC. As protein: CASSAPGSHNEQFF. Variable domain in full (rest from reference TRBV7-7 and TRBJ2-1): GAGVSQSPRYKVTKRGQDVTLRCDPISSHATLYWYQQALGQGPEFLTYFNYEAQPDKSGLPSDRFSAERPEGSISTLTIQRTEQRDSAMYRCASSAPGSHNEQFFGPGTRLTVL.

V is TRBV7-2 and J is TRBJ1-1; D is perhaps TRBD1 (5 bases). This CDR3 has 15 residues. Germline-derived CDR1 and CDR2 are SGHTA and FQGNSA. V was pared by 1 base and J by 6 bases, with 15 bases between. The CDR3 nucleotides read TGTGCCAGCAGCTTAGTCCCCCAGGGAAACTCTGAAGCTTTCTTT. Its translation: CASSLVPQGNSEAFF. Together with reference TRBV7-2 and TRBJ1-1, the CDR3 gives the full variable domain: GAGVSQSPSNKVTEKGKDVELRCDPISGHTALYWYRQSLGQGLEFLIYFQGNSAPDKSGLPSDRFSAERTGGSVSTLTIQRTQQEDSAVYLCASSLVPQGNSEAFFGQGTRLTVV.

The genes are TRBV12-3 or TRBV12-4 and TRBJ2-7; D not resolved. Between the trimmed V and J ends, which lost 3 bases and 4 bases, there was a span of 10 bases. The CDR3 runs to 13 residues. The chain's CDR3 is CASSFLAHYEQYF. CDR3 nucleotide sequence: TGTGCCAGCAGTTTCTTAGCTCATTACGAGCAGTACTTC.

This clone was found once. The chain uses TRBV11-2 and TRBJ2-2; no clear D. The CDR3 totals 16 residues. Trimming cost V 2 bases and J 3 bases, with 13 bases left between them. The germline CDR1 and CDR2 sequences are SGHAT and FQNNGV. The CDR3 region is CASSLTLAGHTGELFF. DNA of the CDR3: TGTGCCAGCAGCTTAACTCTGGCAGGTCACACCGGGGAGCTGTTTTTT.

This chain links TRBV4-1 with TRBJ2-7; 9 nucleotides match TRBD2. V gave up 4 bases and J gave up 2 bases; unmatched junction bases: 12. This CDR3 contains 17 residues. Germline V gene data show CDR1 as MGHRA and CDR2 as YSYEKL. The CDR3 loop reads CASSLFKFSGGTYEQYF. CDR3 nucleotides: TGCGCCAGCAGCCTATTCAAATTTAGCGGGGGAACCTACGAGCAGTACTTC.

The gene calls are TRBV2 and TRBJ1-1, with 7 bases aligning to TRBD1. Germline-derived CDR1 and CDR2 are SNHLY and FYNNEI. Trimming removed 7 bases from V and 1 base from J; junction bases left unmatched: 3. This CDR3 comprises 13 residues. The CDR3 here is CASKGQPNTEAFF. CDR3 in DNA: TGTGCCAGCAAGGGACAGCCGAACACTGAAGCTTTCTTT.

The chain recombines TRBV7-2 with TRBJ1-2; weak D call: TRBD1 (5 bases). V lost 5 bases and J lost 5, with 18 bases in between. Germline loops: CDR1 SGHTA, CDR2 FQGNSA. The CDR3 totals 15 residues. The CDR3 region is CASSPWGESEYGYTF. DNA for the CDR3: TGTGCCAGCAGCCCGTGGGGGGAGTCTGAATATGGCTACACCTTC.

This CDR3 is CSVDLRTGRTGELFF. CDR3 sequence (DNA): TGCAGCGTTGATCTGAGGACAGGGAGGACCGGGGAGCTGTTTTTT. This chain links TRBV29-1 with TRBJ2-2; 8 bases map to TRBD1. This CDR3 region has 15 residues. The V and J ends lost 3 bases and 5 bases, in that order; junction bases with no gene match: 8. Per the germline V gene, CDR1 is SQVTM and CDR2 is ANQGSEA.